The following is a T cell receptor (beta chain) sequence with its context. This clone occurred a few times. Its cognate antigen has yet to be identified. No base quality information exists; no much larger clone differs at one position. The data were obtained in a study of metastatic and nonmetastatic thyroid tumors (TCRdb year 2020). In the study overall: The researchers compared repertoires between peripheral blood samples and tumor or nodule tissue samples from patients with malignant or benign thyroid disease. The investigation overall reported the following: In both blood and tumor samples, TCR beta diversity was reported to be significantly higher in malignant tumors than in benign nodules.

The library was made by PCR. The instrument was an Illumina HiSeq 4000. High-throughput sequencing was used to profile the CDR3 region of the TCR beta-chain in every patient. Per the authors' processing: Drawing on CDR3 differences between clinicopathological groups, the researchers built a classifier meant to tell apart patients with distant-metastatic papillary thyroid cancer. To measure repertoire diversity the researchers used the Shannon index, while the Morisita-Horn index served to gauge how similar the tumor and blood repertoires were. TCRdb trimmed the raw reads at Q25, called clones with MiXCR and kept productive beta chains. None of the V and J calls come from the authors' own analysis; TCRdb made them. This sample holds fewer than 35,000 clones; 25% to 35% were observed only once. The ten largest clones add up to more than 25% of the sample. There are 16 amino acids in the CDR3, from cysteine to phenylalanine inclusive. The CDR3 DNA has 48 bases and is translated from base 1. V loses 6 bases, J loses 2 bases, and the germline ends lie 20 bases apart. From a lookup of the germline V gene, CDR1 and CDR2 are MDHEN and SYDVKM.

No treatment had been received by any patient before thyroid surgery. The study retrospectively analysed patient clinical samples collected from about 2011 to 2018 using T-cell receptor beta sequencing. The sample was blood. The sequence is built from TRBV28 and TRBJ2-7; a weak D assignment points to TRBD2 (6 bases agree). This sequence originates from a female donor with papillary thyroid cancer or a benign thyroid nodule (not recorded which). Some clones in this sample may be carry-over from other donors' samples. For the CDR3, the sequence is CASRQGTSQVPYEQYF. The nucleotide sequence reads TGTGCCAGCAGGCAAGGGACTTCCCAGGTGCCCTACGAGCAGTACTTC.